A single sample is the source of the 3 T cell receptor beta chains below, sequenced in a study of identical twins. One entry per CDR3 protein results from TCRdb running MiXCR on the 5' RACE reads. Seen here are 300,000 to 350,000 distinct CDR3 sequences, approximately 13% observed once, and the top ten hold 7.2%. The same sample was also studied in work on yellow fever vaccine responses in identical twins.

Sequencing was done on a sample of CD8+ T cells sorted from blood. The receptors stem from a woman under 30 in good health.

The gene calls are TRBV5-1 and TRBJ2-7; 9 bases are a match to TRBD1. The J segment lost 2 bases and the V segment lost 3 bases, leaving 9 bases of the junction unmatched. Per germline, CDR1 SGHRS and CDR2 YFSETQ. CDR3 size: 16 residues. The chain's CDR3 is CASSWGPGQGPYEQYV. Here the CDR3 DNA reads TGCGCCAGCAGCTGGGGCCCGGGACAGGGCCCCTACGAGCAGTACGTC.

This clonotype has more than one count but fewer than ten. The rearrangement uses TRBV7-2 and TRBJ2-1; no clear D gene. V was shortened by 8 bases and J by 13 bases, with 15 bases between the two germline ends. CDR3 size: 11 residues. Germline CDR1 is SGHTA and CDR2 is FQGNSA. The CDR3 protein is CASYPGRRQFF. The CDR3 DNA reads as TGTGCCAGCTACCCCGGCCGCCGTCAGTTCTTC.

This clonotype was detected a few times. V gene TRBV6-5 combines with J gene TRBJ2-7; 8 bases fit TRBD1. The germline CDR1 and CDR2 sequences are MNHEY and SVGAGI. This CDR3 is 15 amino acids long. V was clipped by 2 bases and J by 4 bases; unmatched bases: 7. The DNA for the CDR3 is TGTGCCAGCAGTTACGGCCCTGGACAGGGTTACGAGCAGTACGTC. Amino acids: CASSYGPGQGYEQYV.